The clone carrying this T cell receptor (beta chain) was recorded a few times. Its antigen remains unidentified. The data derive from a study of T-cell reconstitution after alpha-beta-depleted transplantation in children. Study outcomes and limitations: It was surviving recipient T cells and thymic progenitors that gave some patients high TCRbeta diversity at day 60. After one year, T-cell counts and TCRbeta diversity mostly came from new T cells. Expanded graft clones numbering several hundred reportedly gave rise to alpha-beta T cells about two months after transplant.

Losses at the gene ends were 5 bases for V and 16 bases for J; bases not matched to a gene: 5. There are 12 residues in the CDR3. The germline V gene has CDR1 LNHDA and CDR2 SQIVND (reference sequence). Molecular barcoding with unique molecular identifiers was used for the TCRbeta library. TCRdb re-analysed the PCR reads in MiXCR, keeping a single row per CDR3 protein. Among around 700,000 distinct CDR3 sequences listed, about an eighth were seen once. The specimen comprised PBMCs, sampled before TCRalphabeta/CD19-depleted stem cell transplant. The clonotype comes from a girl aged 2-10 years with congenital amegakaryocytic thrombocytopenia, due to receive a stem cell transplant. The gene calls are TRBV19 and TRBJ2-1, with 13 positions matching TRBD2. CDR3 in DNA: TGTGCCAGTAGTGTTGGACTAGCGGGAGTTTTCTTC. This encodes CASSVGLAGVFF.